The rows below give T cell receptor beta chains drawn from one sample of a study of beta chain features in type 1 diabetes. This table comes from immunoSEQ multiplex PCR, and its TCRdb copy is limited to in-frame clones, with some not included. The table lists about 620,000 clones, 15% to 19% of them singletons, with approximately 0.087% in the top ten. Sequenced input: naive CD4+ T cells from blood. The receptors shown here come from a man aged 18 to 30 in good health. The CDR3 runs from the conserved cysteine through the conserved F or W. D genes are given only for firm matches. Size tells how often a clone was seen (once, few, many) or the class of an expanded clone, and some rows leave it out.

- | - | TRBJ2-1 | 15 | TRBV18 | CASSPPGEPYNEQFF | TGTGCCAGCTCACCACCGGGGGAACCCTACAATGAGCAGTTCTTC
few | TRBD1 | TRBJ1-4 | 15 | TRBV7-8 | CASSLRQGTNEKLFF | TGTGCCAGCAGCTTGAGACAGGGAACTAATGAAAAACTGTTTTTT
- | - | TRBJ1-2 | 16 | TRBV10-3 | CAISSTPGRRNYGYTF | TGTGCCATCAGCAGTACTCCGGGACGGAGAAACTATGGCTACACCTTC
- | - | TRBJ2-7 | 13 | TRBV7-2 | CASSLDPIYEQYF | TGTGCCAGCAGCTTAGATCCTATCTACGAGCAGTACTTC
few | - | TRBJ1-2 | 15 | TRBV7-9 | CASSLVYRANYGYTF | TGTGCCAGCAGCTTAGTATACAGGGCGAACTATGGCTACACCTTC
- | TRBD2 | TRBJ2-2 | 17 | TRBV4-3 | CASSLKGGVVGAGELFF | TGCGCCAGCAGCCTAAAGGGAGGGGTGGTCGGTGCCGGGGAGCTGTTTTTT
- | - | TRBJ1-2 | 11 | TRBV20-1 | CSARWRRGYTF | TGCAGTGCTAGATGGAGACGTGGCTACACCTTC
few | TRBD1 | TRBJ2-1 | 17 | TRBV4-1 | CASSQPTGGISHDEQFF | TGCGCCAGCAGCCAACCGACAGGGGGAATTTCACACGATGAGCAGTTCTTC
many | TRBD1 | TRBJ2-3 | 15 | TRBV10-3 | CAISKGQGNPDTQYF | TGTGCCATCAGTAAGGGACAGGGCAACCCAGATACGCAGTATTTT
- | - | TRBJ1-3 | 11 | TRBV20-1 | CSAEEGNTIYF | TGCAGTGCTGAGGAGGGAAACACCATATATTTT
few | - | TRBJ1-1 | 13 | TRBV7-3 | CASSSARNTEAFF | TGTGCCAGCAGCTCAGCCCGGAACACTGAAGCTTTCTTT
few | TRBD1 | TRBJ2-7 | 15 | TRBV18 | CASSAGTGVAYEQYF | TGTGCCAGCTCCGCAGGGACAGGGGTTGCCTACGAGCAGTACTTC
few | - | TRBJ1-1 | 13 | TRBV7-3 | CASSPQKNTEAFF | TGTGCCAGCAGCCCCCAAAAGAACACTGAAGCTTTCTTT
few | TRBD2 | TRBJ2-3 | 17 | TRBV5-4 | CASSLGLGGGTTDTQYF | TGTGCCAGCAGCTTAGGTTTAGGCGGGGGGACCACAGATACGCAGTATTTT
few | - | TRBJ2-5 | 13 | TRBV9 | CASSVVLGETQYF | TGTGCCAGCAGCGTAGTGCTCGGAGAGACCCAGTACTTC
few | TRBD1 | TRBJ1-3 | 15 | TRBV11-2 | CASSVQGALGNTIYF | TGTGCCAGCAGCGTCCAGGGGGCGCTGGGAAACACCATATATTTT
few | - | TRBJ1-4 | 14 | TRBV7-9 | CASSYDSGNEKLFF | TGTGCCAGCAGCTATGACAGTGGAAATGAAAAACTGTTTTTT
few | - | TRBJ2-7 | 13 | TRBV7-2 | CASAVSTLYEQYF | TGTGCCAGCGCCGTGAGTACACTCTACGAGCAGTACTTC
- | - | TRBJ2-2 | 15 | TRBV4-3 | CASSQETGRTGELFF | TGCGCCAGCAGCCAAGAGACAGGGAGGACCGGGGAGCTGTTTTTT
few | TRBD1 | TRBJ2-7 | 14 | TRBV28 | CASRAPGTGDEQYF | TGTGCCAGCAGAGCCCCCGGGACAGGGGACGAGCAGTACTTC
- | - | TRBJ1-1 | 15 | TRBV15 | CATSRDISSVTEAFF | TGTGCCACCAGCAGAGATATCTCGTCAGTTACTGAAGCTTTCTTT
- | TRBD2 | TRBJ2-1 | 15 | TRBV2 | CASSTSGGAFNEQFF | TGTGCCAGCTCCACTAGCGGGGGGGCGTTCAATGAGCAGTTCTTC
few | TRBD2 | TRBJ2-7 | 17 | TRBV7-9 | CASSSWGTSGNSYEQYF | TGTGCCAGCAGCTCGTGGGGGACTAGCGGTAACTCCTACGAGCAGTACTTC
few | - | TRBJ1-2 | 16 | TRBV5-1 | CASSLASGVSSYGYTF | TGCGCCAGCAGCTTGGCGTCGGGGGTTTCGAGCTATGGCTACACCTTC
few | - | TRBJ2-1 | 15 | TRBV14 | CASSHERLTYNEQFF | TGTGCCAGCAGCCACGAGCGCCTAACCTACAATGAGCAGTTCTTC
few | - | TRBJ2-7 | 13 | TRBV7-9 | CASSFTGLYEQYF | TGTGCCAGCAGCTTCACCGGGCTCTACGAGCAGTACTTC
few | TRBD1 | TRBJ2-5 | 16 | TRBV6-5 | CASSYPPDRGDETQYF | TGTGCCAGCAGTTACCCACCCGACAGGGGGGATGAGACCCAGTACTTC
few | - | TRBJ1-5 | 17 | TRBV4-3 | CASSQGLGGTKNQPQHF | TGCGCCAGCAGCCAAGGTCTGGGCGGGACAAAAAATCAGCCCCAGCATTTT